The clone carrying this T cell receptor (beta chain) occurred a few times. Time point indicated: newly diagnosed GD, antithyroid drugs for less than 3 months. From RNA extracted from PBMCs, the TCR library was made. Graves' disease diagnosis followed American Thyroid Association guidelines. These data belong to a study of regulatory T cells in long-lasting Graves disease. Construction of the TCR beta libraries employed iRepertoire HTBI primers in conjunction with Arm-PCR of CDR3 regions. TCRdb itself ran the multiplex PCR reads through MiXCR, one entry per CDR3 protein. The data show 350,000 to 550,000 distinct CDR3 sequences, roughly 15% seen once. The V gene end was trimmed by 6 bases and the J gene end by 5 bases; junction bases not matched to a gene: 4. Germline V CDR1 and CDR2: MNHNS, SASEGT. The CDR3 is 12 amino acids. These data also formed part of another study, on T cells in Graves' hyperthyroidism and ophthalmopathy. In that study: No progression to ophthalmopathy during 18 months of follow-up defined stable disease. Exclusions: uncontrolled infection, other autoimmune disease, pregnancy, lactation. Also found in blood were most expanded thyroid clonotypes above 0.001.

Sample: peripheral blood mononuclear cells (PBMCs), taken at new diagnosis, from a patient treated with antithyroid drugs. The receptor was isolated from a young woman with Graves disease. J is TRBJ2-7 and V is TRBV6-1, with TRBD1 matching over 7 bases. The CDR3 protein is CASRTGWDEQYF. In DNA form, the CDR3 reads TGTGCCAGCAGGACAGGGTGGGACGAGCAGTACTTC.